One and the same sample provided the 20 T cell receptor beta chains below, sequenced in a study of Ad26.COV2.S vaccination and SARS-CoV-2 variants. The treatment: 19 received Ad26.COV2.S at low or high dose, single or two shots; about 5 received placebo; per-sample allocation not given. Collection of the samples took place on day 63 after the first injection of vaccine or placebo. Sequencing used immunoSEQ multiplex PCR; TCRdb keeps in-frame clones, though not all of them. Here the sample spans nearly 400,000 clones, about 91% being singletons. Source: peripheral blood, taken in a trial of Ad26.COV2.S vaccine versus placebo. Receptors were obtained from a person between 18 and 65 years old who received the Ad26.COV2.S COVID-19 vaccine or a placebo.

This clone was observed once. The chain couples TRBV5-1 to TRBJ1-1; D gene unclear. Germline V gene lookup returns CDR1 SGHRS and CDR2 YFSETQ. V was shortened by 3 bases and J by 7 bases, with 10 bases between the two germline ends. The CDR3 runs 12 residues. The DNA of the CDR3 is TGCGCCAGCAGCTCGTCTTCGGTTGAAGCTTTCTTT. Encoded protein: CASSSSSVEAFF.

The chain employs TRBV5-3 and TRBJ2-7, with D hard to call. TRBV5-3 is annotated as an ORF whose role is uncertain. This CDR3 has 9 amino acids. V lost 4 bases to trimming and J lost 7 bases, with 3 bases between them. The CDR3 region has the DNA TGTGCCAGAAGCCCTGAGCAGTACTTC. Translating gives CARSPEQYF.

V usage is TRBV14 and J usage is TRBJ2-1; 10 bases map to TRBD1. CDR3 length: 14 amino acids. Germline CDR1 and CDR2: SGHDN and FVKESK. V gave up 4 bases and J gave up 7 bases; unmatched junction bases: 4. The CDR3 DNA is TGTGCCAGCAGCCCGGACAGGGGGAGGAATGAGCAGTTCTTC. Encoded protein: CASSPDRGRNEQFF.

This chain links TRBV25-1 with TRBJ1-3; D uncertain. Germline V CDR1 and CDR2: MGHDK, SYGVNS. Trimming left V 5 bases short and J 1 base short, with 9 bases between. The CDR3 contains 14 residues. The CDR3: CASSLGSSGNTIYF. Here the CDR3 DNA reads TGTGCCAGCAGTCTGGGCTCATCTGGAAACACCATATATTTT.

The rearrangement links TRBV19 to TRBJ1-1; 7 nucleotides agree with TRBD1. J was trimmed by 5 bases and V by 3 bases; bases with no gene match: 6. There are 14 residues in the CDR3. CDR1 and CDR2 from the germline V gene are LNHDA and SQIVND (reference sequence). Here the CDR3 DNA reads TGTGCCAGTAGTATGTTACAGGGGCGGACTGAAGCTTTCTTT. Amino acid sequence: CASSMLQGRTEAFF.

The gene calls are TRBV2 and TRBJ1-2; 8 bases are shared with TRBD1. Trimming cost V 7 bases and J 0 bases; bases outside gene matches: 10. CDR1 SNHLY and CDR2 FYNNEI come from the germline V gene. The CDR3 loop spans 16 amino acids. The CDR3 nucleotides are TGTGCCAGCATTAGAAGACAGGGGAAAGCTAACTATGGCTACACCTTC. It yields the protein CASIRRQGKANYGYTF.

The rearrangement joins TRBV10-1 to TRBJ2-1; the D is unclear. CDR3 size: 12 residues. V was pared by 4 bases and J by 11 bases, with 12 bases between. The germline CDR1 and CDR2 sequences are WNHNN and SYGVQD (reference sequence). In nucleotides, the CDR3 is TGCGCCAGCAGTGTGAGTCCAAACCAGCAGTTCTTC. It specifies CASSVSPNQQFF.

This clone was counted a single time. The chain is built from TRBV9 and TRBJ2-7; D is tentatively TRBD1 or TRBD2 (5 bases each). The CDR3 contains 15 residues. The germline V gene encodes CDR1 SGDLS and CDR2 YYNGEE. V dropped 3 bases and J dropped 0 bases, with 13 bases sitting between them. The CDR3 sequence is CASSGGAASSYEQYF. Written as DNA, the CDR3 is TGTGCCAGCAGCGGAGGGGCGGCCAGCTCCTACGAGCAGTACTTC.

J is TRBJ1-1 and V is TRBV9, with 7 bases fitting TRBD1. This CDR3 is built from 15 residues. Germline lookup yields CDR1 SGDLS and CDR2 YYNGEE. Trimming removed 4 bases from V and 5 bases from J; junction bases left unmatched: 11. CDR3 DNA sequence: TGTGCCAGCAGCCAGTGGACAGGCCGAGAGACTGAAGCTTTCTTT. This sequence encodes CASSQWTGRETEAFF.

The chain is built from TRBV7-9 and TRBJ1-5; D not resolved. This CDR3 region has 13 residues. Trimming removed 1 base at V and 5 bases at J, with 6 bases between. CDR1 and CDR2 (germline): SEHNR, FQNEAQ (reference sequence). The chain's CDR3 is CASSLGAYQPQHF. DNA for the CDR3: TGTGCCAGCAGCTTAGGGGCTTATCAGCCCCAGCATTTT.

This clone appeared a single time. This sequence joins TRBV3-1 (or the pseudogene TRBV3-2) and TRBJ1-2; a weak D match, TRBD1 (5 bases). From germline, CDR1 is LGHDT and CDR2 YNNKEL (reference sequence). V was pared by 5 bases and J by 7 bases, with 5 bases between. This CDR3 is 10 amino acids long. The CDR3 protein is CASSGAGYTF. CDR3 sequence (DNA): TGTGCCAGCAGCGGGGCTGGCTACACCTTC.

The chain carries TRBV19 and TRBJ1-1; the D gene is possibly TRBD1 (6 bases). This CDR3 is built from 14 residues. Germline V CDR1 and CDR2: LNHDA, SQIVND (reference sequence). V was clipped by 6 bases and J by 0 bases, with 11 bases between them. CDR3 in DNA: TGTGCCAGTAGCACGGACAGCCTGAACACTGAAGCTTTCTTT. It encodes CASSTDSLNTEAFF.

The chain carries TRBV11-3 and TRBJ2-1; a possible D gene is TRBD2 (6 bases). Trimming cost V 3 bases and J 0 bases, with 12 bases left between them. This CDR3 is 16 amino acids long. The germline gives CDR1 SGHNT, CDR2 YENEEA. As DNA, the CDR3 is TGTGCCAGCAGCTTCGGGAGCCCGAGCTCCTACAATGAGCAGTTCTTC. Amino acid sequence: CASSFGSPSSYNEQFF.

The J gene is TRBJ2-1, the V gene TRBV3-1 (or the pseudogene TRBV3-2); 12 bases agree with TRBD2. The CDR3 is 17 residues long. From germline, CDR1 is LGHDT and CDR2 YNNKEL (reference sequence). The V gene end was trimmed by 4 bases and the J gene end by 0 bases; junction bases not matched to a gene: 4. As DNA, the CDR3 is TGTGCCAGCAGCCGGGGGACTAGCGGGTACTCCTACAATGAGCAGTTCTTC. It encodes CASSRGTSGYSYNEQFF.

This clone was found once. The genes are TRBV27 and TRBJ1-3; no definite D call. The CDR3 totals 16 residues. The germline gives CDR1 MNHEY, CDR2 SMNVEV (reference sequence). Trimming pared 4 bases from V and 0 bases from J, leaving 13 bases between. The chain's CDR3 is CASSSLGGRSGNTIYF. The CDR3 DNA follows: TGTGCCAGCAGTTCGCTGGGAGGACGCTCTGGAAACACCATATATTTT.

CDR3 sequence reads: CASSPAGGRYEQYF. The CDR3 nucleotides read TGTGCCAGTAGTCCCGCAGGGGGCAGGTACGAGCAGTACTTC. V usage is TRBV19 and J usage is TRBJ2-7, with TRBD1 identical over 8 bases. Germline CDR1 reads LNHDA; CDR2 reads SQIVND (reference sequence). V lost 5 bases and J lost 4; bases outside the gene matches: 7. The CDR3 contains 14 residues.

This chain uses TRBV11-1 with TRBJ1-1, with D possibly being TRBD1 (6 bases). The V gene lost 1 base and the J gene lost 4 bases, with 10 bases spanning the gap. This CDR3 comprises 14 residues. From germline, CDR1 is SGHAT and CDR2 FQDESV (reference sequence). The CDR3 sequence is CASSLEQGVTEAFF. The CDR3 nucleotides read TGTGCCAGCAGCTTAGAACAGGGAGTCACTGAAGCTTTCTTT. Supplemented by reference TRBV11-1 and TRBJ1-1, the full variable domain reads EAEVAQSPRYKITEKSQAVAFWCDPISGHATLYWYRQILGQGPELLVQFQDESVVDDSQLPKDRFSAERLKGVDSTLKIQPAELGDSAMYLCASSLEQGVTEAFFGQGTRLTVV.

V usage is TRBV2 and J usage is TRBJ2-2, with 9 bases aligning to TRBD1. The V segment lost 7 bases and the J segment 5 bases; nucleotides outside the gene matches: 11. There are 16 residues in the CDR3. The germline V gene encodes CDR1 SNHLY and CDR2 FYNNEI. The CDR3 region has the DNA TGTGCCAGCACTCTTGGGGGACAGGGTTTTACCGGGGAGCTGTTTTTT. This translates into CASTLGGQGFTGELFF.

V is TRBV21-1 and J is TRBJ2-4; the D call in the table, TRBD2, was not verified against the DNA. TRBV21-1 is a known pseudogene. The CDR3 is made up of 18 amino acids. CDR3 DNA sequence: TGTGCCAGCAGCAAAGCCGTCGGGGTTGAGCTAGCCAAAAACATTCAGTACTTC. Protein product: CASSKAVGVELAKNIQYF.

Turning to this clone: Other DNA variants within this sample encode the same CDR3. The chain is built from TRBV5-1 and TRBJ2-1; TRBD2 agrees at 11 bases. Germline trimming cut 2 bases from V and 4 bases from J; bases unmatched to any gene: 2. The germline gives CDR1 SGHRS, CDR2 YFSETQ. The CDR3 has 15 amino acids. The CDR3 spells CASSFGLAGYNEQFF. The CDR3 bases are TGCGCCAGCAGCTTTGGACTAGCGGGTTACAATGAGCAGTTCTTC.